One T cell receptor beta chain is described in this entry. V was shortened by 4 bases and J by 1 base, with 11 bases between the two germline ends. Germline V gene lookup returns CDR1 SGHRS and CDR2 YFSETQ. This CDR3 is 14 amino acids long. The sample comes from a study of blood T cell repertoires in COVID-19. Study as a whole: Samples of COVID-19 (acute and convalescent) were obtained from the United States, Italy and Spain. T cells, B-cell-depleted T cells, or PBMCs supplied cDNA or gDNA.

Methods used by the authors: Reference gene primer amplification in the assay estimated nucleated cell counts. The protocol was immunoSEQ multiplex PCR, while the TCRdb copy is restricted to in-frame clones and leaves out a portion. V, J and clone size are taken as reported in that table, and D and trimming were inferred from the DNA itself. The sample has about 170,000 clones, roughly 85% seen once. The chain uses TRBV5-1 and TRBJ1-1; possibly TRBD1 for D (6 bases). Sequenced: peripheral blood. The receptor's source is a woman older than 75 with active or convalescent COVID-19. In DNA form, the CDR3 reads TGCGCCAGCAGCGTCCGGGACACGAACACTGAAGCTTTCTTT. Amino acid sequence: CASSVRDTNTEAFF.